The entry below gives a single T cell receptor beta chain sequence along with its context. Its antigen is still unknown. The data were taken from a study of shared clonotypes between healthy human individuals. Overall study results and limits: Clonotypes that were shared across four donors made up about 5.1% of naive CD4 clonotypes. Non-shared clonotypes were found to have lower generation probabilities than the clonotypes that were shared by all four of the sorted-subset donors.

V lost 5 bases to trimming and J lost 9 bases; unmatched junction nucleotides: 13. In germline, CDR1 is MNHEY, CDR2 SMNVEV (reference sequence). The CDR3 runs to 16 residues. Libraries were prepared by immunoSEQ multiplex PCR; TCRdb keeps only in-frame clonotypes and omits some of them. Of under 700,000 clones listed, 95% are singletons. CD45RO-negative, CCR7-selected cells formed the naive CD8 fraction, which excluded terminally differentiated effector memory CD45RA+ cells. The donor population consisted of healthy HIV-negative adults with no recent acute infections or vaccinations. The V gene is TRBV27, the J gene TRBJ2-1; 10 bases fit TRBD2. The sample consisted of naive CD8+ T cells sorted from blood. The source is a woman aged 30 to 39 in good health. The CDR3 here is CASSPTLAGTVGEQFF. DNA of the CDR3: TGTGCCAGCAGTCCGACACTAGCGGGAACGGTCGGTGAGCAGTTCTTC.